The 9 T cell receptor beta chains listed next were all sequenced from one sample in a study of T-cell reconstitution after alpha-beta-depleted transplantation in children. This sample's TCRbeta library carried unique molecular identifier barcodes. In TCRdb, the PCR reads were re-called with MiXCR into one record per CDR3 protein. The sample shows some 340,000 distinct CDR3 sequences, around a tenth of them seen only once. The specimen comprised PBMCs from the stem cell graft donor, sampled from the stem cell graft. All receptors derive from a human donor who donated a stem cell graft to a child with acute lymphoblastic leukemia.

The rearrangement joins TRBV6-1 to TRBJ2-7, with D possibly matching TRBD1 (5 bases). The CDR3 runs 15 residues. V lost 0 bases, J lost 3 bases, and 12 bases lay in between. Germline assignment: CDR1 MNHNS and CDR2 SASEGT. CDR3: CASSEAIQENYEQYF. For the CDR3, the DNA is TGTGCCAGCAGTGAAGCGATACAGGAAAACTACGAGCAGTACTTC.

This clonotype was seen a few times. V and J are TRBV18 and TRBJ2-1; 8 positions agree with TRBD2. Germline V CDR1 and CDR2: KGHSH, LQKENI. The CDR3 has 15 residues. J lost 4 bases, V lost 2 bases, and 4 bases had no gene match. This chain's CDR3 is CASSPAGGGYNEQFF. The CDR3 bases are TGTGCCAGCTCACCAGCGGGAGGTGGTTACAATGAGCAGTTCTTC.

This clonotype was counted only a few times. The chain has TRBV7-2 and TRBJ2-5, with 7 bases aligning to TRBD2. CDR3 length: 17 residues. CDR1 and CDR2 (germline): SGHTA, FQGNSA. With 6 bases clipped from V and 2 bases from J, the junction kept 15 bases outside the gene matches. The CDR3 sequence: CASRSGTNSPLQETQYF. The CDR3 coding sequence is TGTGCCAGCAGGTCCGGGACTAATTCCCCCTTACAAGAGACCCAGTACTTC.

This clonotype was detected only a few times. The chain employs TRBV5-6 and TRBJ2-7, with 7 bases lining up with TRBD1. CDR3 size: 14 residues. V dropped 5 bases and J dropped 3; count of bases not matched to a gene: 8. Germline values: CDR1 SGHDT, CDR2 YYEEEE. The CDR3 DNA reads TGTGCCAGCAGTGTGACAGGGATCCTCTACGAGCAGTACTTC. Protein: CASSVTGILYEQYF. The whole variable domain, remainder taken from reference TRBV5-6 and TRBJ2-7, is DAGVTQSPTHLIKTRGQQVTLRCSPKSGHDTVSWYQQALGQGPQFIFQYYEEEERQRGNFPDRFSGHQFPNYSSELNVNALLLGDSALYLCASSVTGILYEQYFGPGTRLTVT.

The chain carries TRBV29-1 and TRBJ1-2; D unresolved. Per germline, CDR1 SQVTM and CDR2 ANQGSEA. Trimming cost V 7 bases and J 6 bases, with 18 bases left between them. The CDR3 has 13 amino acids. CDR3 amino acids: CSAPEEQIDGYTF. The CDR3 DNA follows: TGCAGCGCACCAGAGGAACAGATAGATGGCTACACCTTC.

V is TRBV30 and J is TRBJ2-2, with 12 nucleotides matching TRBD2. The CDR3 spans 15 residues. Germline-derived CDR1 and CDR2 are GTSNPN and SVGIG (reference sequence). V shed 1 base and J 5 bases; nucleotides not matched to a gene: 2. CDR3 protein: CAWSAGLAGTGELFF. The CDR3 region has the DNA TGTGCCTGGAGTGCTGGACTAGCGGGAACCGGGGAGCTGTTTTTT. The full variable domain, rest sourced from reference TRBV30 and TRBJ2-2, is SQTIHQWPATLVQPVGSPLSLECTVEGTSNPNLYWYRQAAGRGLQLLFYSVGIGQISSEVPQNLSASRPQDRQFILSSKKLLLSDSGFYLCAWSAGLAGTGELFFGEGSRLTVL.

This clonotype was detected ten times or more. The V call is TRBV5-1, the J call TRBJ2-1, with 7 bases fitting TRBD2. CDR3 length: 16 residues. Looked up from germline, CDR1 is SGHRS and CDR2 is YFSETQ. V lost 3 bases and J lost 6; bases outside the gene matches: 12. The CDR3 DNA reads TGCGCCAGCAGCTGGCTATTCGGGGGGATCGGCAATGAGCAGTTCTTC. Its protein is CASSWLFGGIGNEQFF.

This chain joins TRBV29-1 and TRBJ2-1; 8 bases align to TRBD2. The trim removed 1 base at V and 8 bases at J, leaving 7 bases unmatched. The CDR3 spans 14 residues. The V gene's germline CDR1 is SQVTM and CDR2 ANQGSEA. The DNA for the CDR3 is TGCAGCGTTGAAGCGGGAGGGCCACTGGATGAGCAGTTCTTC. Translated, it gives CSVEAGGPLDEQFF.

Here the CDR3 DNA reads TGTGCCAGCAGCACTTGGACAGGGGCCTCGGGGACCCAGTACTTC. Translation gives CASSTWTGASGTQYF. The rearrangement links TRBV5-6 to TRBJ2-5, with 9 bases lining up with TRBD1. The J segment lost 7 bases and the V segment lost 4 bases, leaving 11 bases of the junction unmatched. CDR3 length: 15 residues. Per the germline V gene, CDR1 is SGHDT and CDR2 is YYEEEE. Full variable domain (missing parts from reference TRBV5-6 and TRBJ2-5): DAGVTQSPTHLIKTRGQQVTLRCSPKSGHDTVSWYQQALGQGPQFIFQYYEEEERQRGNFPDRFSGHQFPNYSSELNVNALLLGDSALYLCASSTWTGASGTQYFGPGTRLLVL.